These 23 T cell receptor beta chains share one sample of origin, sequenced in a study of blood T cell repertoires in COVID-19. Sequenced by immunoSEQ multiplex PCR; TCRdb stores in-frame clones only, minus some. The table records 45,000 to 70,000 clones, 91% of them present only once. Sequencing input: peripheral blood. The source of these receptors is an older woman with active or convalescent COVID-19.

V gene TRBV11-2 combines with J gene TRBJ2-1; 7 nucleotides agree with TRBD2. Germline lookup yields CDR1 SGHAT and CDR2 FQNNGV. V dropped 8 bases and J dropped 2; count of bases not matched to a gene: 12. The CDR3 totals 16 residues. CDR3 region: CASGRWNGGTYNEQFF. Written as DNA, the CDR3 is TGTGCCAGCGGCCGTTGGAACGGGGGGACCTACAATGAGCAGTTCTTC.

The rearrangement links TRBV5-1 to TRBJ2-1; TRBD2 agrees at 9 bases. The CDR3 is 14 amino acids. Germline-derived CDR1 and CDR2 are SGHRS and YFSETQ. The trim removed 5 bases at V and 7 bases at J, leaving 7 bases unmatched. CDR3 in DNA: TGCGCCAGCAGAGGGACTAGCACGGTGAATGAGCAGTTCTTC. Translated, it gives CASRGTSTVNEQFF.

This clone came up once. The gene calls are TRBV15 and TRBJ1-1, with D possibly TRBD1 on 5 matching bases. The CDR3 loop spans 14 amino acids. Germline V gene data show CDR1 as LNHNV and CDR2 as YYDKDF (reference sequence). Deletions cut 0 bases from V and 6 bases from J, with 11 bases between. The CDR3 is CATSRDIWGAEAFF. The CDR3 DNA is TGTGCCACCAGCAGAGATATTTGGGGGGCTGAAGCTTTCTTT.

The rearrangement joins TRBV7-3 to TRBJ2-1; 7 nucleotides agree with TRBD1. The CDR3 is made up of 15 amino acids. Germline CDR1 reads SGHTA; CDR2 reads FQGTGA. V shed 3 bases, J shed 7 bases, and the junction held 9 bases outside the gene matches. CDR3 nucleotides: TGTGCCAGCAGCTTGGGACAGACAGTACGAAATGAGCAGTTCTTC. Its protein is CASSLGQTVRNEQFF.

The chain links TRBV4-3 to TRBJ2-1, with D hard to call. The V end lost 3 bases, the J end lost 5 bases, and 14 bases lay between the germline ends. The germline V gene encodes CDR1 LGHNA and CDR2 YSLEER. The CDR3 extends over 15 amino acids. CDR3 sequence reads: CASSQYLAAHNEQFF. CDR3 nucleotides: TGCGCCAGCAGCCAGTATTTGGCGGCTCACAATGAGCAGTTCTTC.

This chain uses TRBV5-8 with TRBJ1-1, with a weak D call TRBD1 (6 bases). Germline CDR1 and CDR2: SGHTS and YDEGEE. This CDR3 is 13 amino acids long. V dropped 8 bases and J dropped 5 bases, with 16 bases sitting between them. CDR3 in DNA: TGTGCCAGTATGCGGGGGCGTCTGACTGAAGCTTTCTTT. Translated, it gives CASMRGRLTEAFF.

The chain is built from TRBV2 and TRBJ1-6, with D maybe TRBD1 (6 bases). Germline CDR1 SNHLY, CDR2 FYNNEI. This CDR3 contains 15 residues. Trimming cost V 3 bases and J 5 bases, with 11 bases left between them. DNA of the CDR3: TGTGCCAGCAGTGATCAGGGGTGGGATAATTCACCCCTCCACTTT. This gives the protein CASSDQGWDNSPLHF.

The genes are TRBV30 and TRBJ2-6; D is ambiguous. V was pared by 0 bases and J by 0 bases, with 9 bases between. The CDR3 totals 16 residues. Germline loops: CDR1 GTSNPN, CDR2 SVGIG (reference sequence). The chain's CDR3 is CAWSVGGFSGANVLTF. DNA for the CDR3: TGTGCCTGGAGTGTAGGCGGATTCTCTGGGGCCAACGTCCTGACTTTC.

The chain carries TRBV28 and TRBJ1-3, with D unresolved. The ends were cut back, 2 bases at V and 8 bases at J, with 4 bases in the middle. This CDR3 has 11 residues. The V gene's germline CDR1 is MDHEN and CDR2 SYDVKM. For the CDR3, the DNA is TGTGCCAGCAGTTTACAATACACCATATATTTT. This sequence encodes CASSLQYTIYF.

This clone occurred once. The V and J genes are TRBV29-1 and TRBJ2-3, with D possibly TRBD2 on 5 matching bases. Germline V gene lookup returns CDR1 SQVTM and CDR2 ANQGSEA. The CDR3 length is 13 residues. The CDR3 spells CTYRGPYTDTQYF. Written as DNA, the CDR3 is TGCACCTACAGAGGGCCGTACACAGATACGCAGTATTTT.

As DNA, the CDR3 is TGTGCCATCAGGGACAGCTACGAGCAGTACTTC. It translates to CAIRDSYEQYF. The chain recombines TRBV10-3 with TRBJ2-7; D may be TRBD1 (6 bases). Trimming removed 6 bases from V and 3 bases from J, with 6 bases in between. The CDR3 consists of 11 residues. CDR1 and CDR2 (germline): ENHRY, SYGVKD.

The chain joins TRBV6-5 to TRBJ2-5; D might be TRBD1 (6 bases). The V end lost 9 bases, the J end lost 2 bases, and 13 bases lay between the germline ends. The CDR3 extends over 13 amino acids. Germline CDR1 reads MNHEY; CDR2 reads SVGAGI. The CDR3: CASQTGGQETQYF. The CDR3 DNA reads TGTGCCAGTCAGACAGGAGGACAAGAGACCCAGTACTTC.

The chain employs TRBV6-1 and TRBJ1-4; the D gene is possibly TRBD1 (5 bases). CDR1 is MNHNS and CDR2 is SASEGT in the germline V gene. Trimming cost V 3 bases and J 6 bases, with 11 bases left between them. The CDR3 length is 14 residues. CDR3 sequence: CASSDQGRDEKLFF. CDR3 in DNA: TGTGCCAGCAGTGACCAGGGTCGTGATGAAAAACTGTTTTTT.

The chain couples TRBV28 to TRBJ1-5, with 9 bases that match TRBD1. V was clipped by 6 bases and J by 4 bases; unmatched bases: 7. CDR1 is MDHEN and CDR2 is SYDVKM in the germline V gene. This CDR3 contains 15 residues. The CDR3 DNA reads TGTGCCAGCAGCACATTGGGACAGGGAAATCAGCCCCAGCATTTT. Amino acids: CASSTLGQGNQPQHF. Full variable domain (rest looked up from reference TRBV28 and TRBJ1-5): DVKVTQSSRYLVKRTGEKVFLECVQDMDHENMFWYRQDPGLGLRLIYFSYDVKMKEKGDIPEGYSVSREKKERFSLILESASTNQTSMYLCASSTLGQGNQPQHFGDGTRLSIL.

The rearrangement joins TRBV9 to TRBJ1-1; the match to TRBD1 covers 7 bases. J gave up 8 bases and V 3 bases, and 4 bases lay outside the gene matches. The CDR3 runs 12 residues. The germline V gene encodes CDR1 SGDLS and CDR2 YYNGEE. CDR3 sequence: CASSARQGEAFF. CDR3 DNA sequence: TGTGCCAGCAGCGCAAGACAGGGAGAAGCTTTCTTT.

The chain couples TRBV7-9 to TRBJ2-3; 9 positions agree with TRBD2. The CDR3 contains 15 residues. Germline-derived CDR1 and CDR2 are SEHNR and FQNEAQ (reference sequence). After removal of 0 bases from V and 7 bases from J, the junction contained 5 bases not matched to a gene. DNA for the CDR3: TGTGCCAGCAGCTTAGCTCGCGGGAGGGTCCATACGCAGTATTTT. This sequence encodes CASSLARGRVHTQYF.

The rearrangement uses TRBV24-1 and TRBJ1-5; the match to TRBD1 covers 8 bases. Germline V gene lookup returns CDR1 KGHDR and CDR2 SFDVKD. V shed 2 bases, J shed 1 base, and the junction held 3 bases outside the gene matches. The CDR3 totals 16 residues. DNA of the CDR3: TGTGCCACCAGTGATTCCCAGGGGGCGAGCAATCAGCCCCAGCATTTT. This encodes CATSDSQGASNQPQHF.

The gene calls are TRBV19 and TRBJ1-3; no reliable D call. Germline CDR1 and CDR2: LNHDA and SQIVND (reference sequence). The CDR3 runs to 15 residues. Trimming took 1 base from V and 0 from J, leaving 7 bases between them. CDR3 sequence (DNA): TGTGCCAGTAGTATAGGGGCGCTCTCTGGAAACACCATATATTTT. Its protein product is CASSIGALSGNTIYF.

The genes are TRBV5-1 and TRBJ2-7, with TRBD2 as a possible D gene (6 bases). The CDR3 is made up of 11 amino acids. Germline lookup yields CDR1 SGHRS and CDR2 YFSETQ. V lost 0 bases, J lost 10 bases, and 8 bases lay in between. The CDR3 loop reads CASSLEDYQYF. In DNA form, the CDR3 reads TGCGCCAGCAGCTTGGAGGACTACCAGTACTTC.

The chain carries TRBV5-1 and TRBJ2-5; 12 nucleotides agree with TRBD2. The trim removed 4 bases at V and 1 base at J, leaving 2 bases unmatched. The germline V gene encodes CDR1 SGHRS and CDR2 YFSETQ. The CDR3 length is 15 residues. The CDR3 here is CASSQTSGGQETQYF. The CDR3 DNA reads as TGCGCCAGCAGCCAGACTAGCGGGGGCCAAGAGACCCAGTACTTC.

The V gene is TRBV6-5, the J gene TRBJ2-7; 13 positions match TRBD2. The CDR3 runs to 14 residues. Germline loops: CDR1 MNHEY, CDR2 SVGAGI. Trimming at V came to 6 bases and at J to 2 bases, leaving 1 base not matched to a gene. The CDR3 is CASRGLAGTYEQYF. The CDR3 nucleotides read TGTGCCAGCAGGGGACTAGCGGGGACCTACGAGCAGTACTTC.

J is TRBJ1-5 and V is TRBV27; possible D gene TRBD1, 5 bases. The CDR3 is 12 residues long. Germline V CDR1 and CDR2: MNHEY, SMNVEV (reference sequence). V was cut by 3 bases and J by 7 bases, with 7 bases left in between. The CDR3 loop reads CASSFGGQPQHF. CDR3 sequence (DNA): TGTGCCAGCAGTTTTGGGGGGCAGCCCCAGCATTTT.

The V and J genes are TRBV15 and TRBJ1-5; D is unresolved. Germline values: CDR1 LNHNV, CDR2 YYDKDF (reference sequence). V gave up 6 bases and J gave up 5 bases, with 11 bases separating them. The CDR3 runs to 13 residues. The CDR3 is CATSKILDQPQHF. The CDR3, as DNA: TGTGCCACCAGTAAAATTCTCGATCAGCCCCAGCATTTT.